Sequencing of this TCR beta chain was carried out in a study of T cell responses to AZD1222 COVID-19 vaccine. Study conclusions and caveats: Baseline serostatus was positive in only 5 to 7 AZD1222 recipients.

With V trimmed by 1 base and J by 5 bases, 9 bases remained unmatched. The CDR3 is made up of 18 amino acids. CDR1 and CDR2 from the germline V gene are SGHVS and FNYEAQ. Of note for this clone: Its cognate antigen is unknown.

The repertoire was sequenced with immunoSEQ multiplex PCR; TCRdb's copy has only in-frame clones and lacks some. The table lists about 96,000 clones, approximately 88% of them singletons. The clonotype comes from an adult in good health. The gene calls are TRBV7-6 and TRBJ2-1, with 12 bases lining up with TRBD2. The sample here was peripheral blood, taken on day 0 of AZD1222 vaccination. The CDR3 loop reads CASSLVSSGRAFHNEQFF. In nucleotides, the CDR3 is TGTGCCAGCAGCTTAGTCTCTAGCGGGAGGGCCTTCCACAATGAGCAGTTCTTC. The full variable domain, in which reference TRBV7-6 and TRBJ2-1 provide the parts outside the CDR3, is GAGVSQSPRYKVTKRGQDVALRCDPISGHVSLYWYRQALGQGPEFLTYFNYEAQQDKSGLPNDRFSAERPEGSISTLTIQRTEQRDSAMYRCASSLVSSGRAFHNEQFFGPGTRLTVL.